This entry describes one TCR beta chain. This clone's antigen is unknown. Nothing much larger sits one base from this clone, and base qualities are not available. Reading the label with the study, this specimen's time point is: 45 to 50 days after influenza vaccine administration. V is shortened by 4 bases, J by 6 bases, and the region joining them spans 16 bases. The CDR1 and CDR2 encoded by the germline V gene (reference sequence) are LNHNV and YYDKDF. Its CDR3 holds 15 amino acids, cysteine through phenylalanine. The CDR3 DNA has 45 bases and is translated from base 1. Libraries came from RT-PCR. The sample was run on an Illumina HiSeq 2500. TCRdb took the public reads, trimmed them with fastp at Q25, ran MiXCR for clone calling and kept in-frame beta chains. Rows with a matching CDR3 protein are joined into one entry that keeps the most common DNA and genes. This sample has around 160,000 distinct CDR3 sequences in its table, and approximately 11% of those were observed once. Clones ranked in the top ten supply around 12% of the sample.

The record originates from a study of response to subunit inactivated influenza vaccine listed by TCRdb under 2018. With respect to the entire study: To follow how T cells responded to a trivalent subunit inactivated influenza vaccine, the researchers relied on deep quantitative profiling of the T cell receptor repertoire.

Overall results and qualifications from the work: The authors proposed that each seasonal influenza vaccination may bring in only a limited number of new T cells.

The material sequenced was non-naive T cells sorted from PBMCs, taken around seven weeks after vaccination. The label giving this sample's cell subset or site can be read as: memory T cell fraction. The clonotype was recovered from a man aged 50 to 59 who received an inactivated influenza vaccine. Donor details come from another sample of the same person, matched by shared clones. The sequence is built from TRBV15 and TRBJ2-1; no D gene can be assigned with confidence. CDR3 reads: CATSIGPQASNEQFF. The DNA sequence reads TGTGCCACCAGCATAGGACCTCAGGCGAGCAATGAGCAGTTCTTC.